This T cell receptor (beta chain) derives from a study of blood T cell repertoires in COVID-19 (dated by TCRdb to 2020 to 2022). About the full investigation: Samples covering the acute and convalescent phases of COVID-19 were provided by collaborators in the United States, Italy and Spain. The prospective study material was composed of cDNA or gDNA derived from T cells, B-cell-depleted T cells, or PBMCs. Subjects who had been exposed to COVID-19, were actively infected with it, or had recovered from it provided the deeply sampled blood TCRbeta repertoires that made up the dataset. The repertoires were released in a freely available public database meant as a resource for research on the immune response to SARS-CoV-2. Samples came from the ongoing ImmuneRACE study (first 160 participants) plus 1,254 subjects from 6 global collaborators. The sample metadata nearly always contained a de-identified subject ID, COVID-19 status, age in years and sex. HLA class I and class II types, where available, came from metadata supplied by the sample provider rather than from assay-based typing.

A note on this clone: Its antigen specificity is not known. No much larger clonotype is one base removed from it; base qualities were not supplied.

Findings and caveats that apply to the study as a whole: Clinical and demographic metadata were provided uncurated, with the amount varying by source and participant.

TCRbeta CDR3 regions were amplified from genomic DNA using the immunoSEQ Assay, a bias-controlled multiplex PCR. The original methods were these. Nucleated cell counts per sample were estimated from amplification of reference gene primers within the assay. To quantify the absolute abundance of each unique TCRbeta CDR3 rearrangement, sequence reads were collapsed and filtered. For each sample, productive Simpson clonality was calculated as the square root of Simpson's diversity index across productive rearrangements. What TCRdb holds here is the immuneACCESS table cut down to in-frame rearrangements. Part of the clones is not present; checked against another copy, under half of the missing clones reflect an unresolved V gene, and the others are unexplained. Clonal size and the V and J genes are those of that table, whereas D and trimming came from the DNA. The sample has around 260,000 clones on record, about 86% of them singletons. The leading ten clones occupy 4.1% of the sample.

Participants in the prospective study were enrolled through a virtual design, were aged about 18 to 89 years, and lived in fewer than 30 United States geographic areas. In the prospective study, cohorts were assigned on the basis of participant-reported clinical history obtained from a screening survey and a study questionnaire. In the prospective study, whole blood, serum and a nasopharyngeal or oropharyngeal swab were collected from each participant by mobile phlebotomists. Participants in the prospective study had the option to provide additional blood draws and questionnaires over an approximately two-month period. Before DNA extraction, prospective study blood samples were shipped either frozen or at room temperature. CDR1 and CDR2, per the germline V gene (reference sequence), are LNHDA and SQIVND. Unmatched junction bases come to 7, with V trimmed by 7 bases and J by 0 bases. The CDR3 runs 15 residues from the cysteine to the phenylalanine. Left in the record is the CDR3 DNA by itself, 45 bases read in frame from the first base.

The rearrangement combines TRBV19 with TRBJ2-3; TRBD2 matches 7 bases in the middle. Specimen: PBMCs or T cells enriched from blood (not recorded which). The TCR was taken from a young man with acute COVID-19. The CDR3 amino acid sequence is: CASTLGGGSTDTQYF. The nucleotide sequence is TGTGCCAGTACCCTTGGGGGGGGAAGCACAGATACGCAGTATTTT.